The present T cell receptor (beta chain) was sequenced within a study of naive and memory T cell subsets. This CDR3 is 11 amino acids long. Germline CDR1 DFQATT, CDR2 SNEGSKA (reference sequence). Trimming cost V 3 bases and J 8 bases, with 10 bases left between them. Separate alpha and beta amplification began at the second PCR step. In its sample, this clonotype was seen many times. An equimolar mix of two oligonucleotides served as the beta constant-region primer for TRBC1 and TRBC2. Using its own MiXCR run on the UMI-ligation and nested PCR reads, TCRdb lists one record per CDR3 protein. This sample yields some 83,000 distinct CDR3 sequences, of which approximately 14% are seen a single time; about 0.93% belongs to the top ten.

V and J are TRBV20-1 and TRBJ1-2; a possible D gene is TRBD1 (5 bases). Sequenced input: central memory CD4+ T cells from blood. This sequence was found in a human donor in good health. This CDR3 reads CSASEGQGYTF. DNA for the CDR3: TGCAGTGCTAGTGAGGGGCAAGGCTACACCTTC.